The rows below give T cell receptor beta chains drawn from one sample of a study of T cell responses to AZD1222 COVID-19 vaccine. Produced via immunoSEQ multiplex PCR; TCRdb's table is partial and in-frame only. Of some 140,000 clones listed, under 95% were seen once; the top ten hold 2.8%. The specimen comprised peripheral blood, sampled on day 0 of AZD1222 vaccination. The receptors were sampled from an adult in good health. Both conserved end residues are part of each CDR3. The order of the fields is clone size, V gene, CDR3 length, D gene, J gene, CDR3 DNA, CDR3 protein. D genes are given only for firm matches. Size values are once, few and many counts, or a class for expanded clones, and some rows have none.

clone_size: -
v_call: TRBV30
cdr3_length: 16
d_call: TRBD1
j_call: TRBJ2-2
cdr3_nt: TGTGCCTGGAGGGAGGCCGGGACAGGGGGCACCGGGGAGCTGTTTTTT
cdr3_aa: CAWREAGTGGTGELFF

clone_size: -
v_call: TRBV19
cdr3_length: 10
d_call: -
j_call: TRBJ1-1
cdr3_nt: TGTGCCAGTAGTAGTGGTGAAGCTTTCTTT
cdr3_aa: CASSSGEAFF

clone_size: -
v_call: TRBV2
cdr3_length: 12
d_call: -
j_call: TRBJ1-5
cdr3_nt: TGTGCCAGCAGAGAGAGCAATCAGCCCCAGCATTTT
cdr3_aa: CASRESNQPQHF

clone_size: -
v_call: TRBV28
cdr3_length: 13
d_call: -
j_call: TRBJ2-5
cdr3_nt: TGTGCCAGCAGGACAAGGGGTAGCGAGACCCAGTACTTC
cdr3_aa: CASRTRGSETQYF

clone_size: -
v_call: TRBV9
cdr3_length: 15
d_call: TRBD2
j_call: TRBJ2-1
cdr3_nt: TGTGCCAGCAGCGACGGACTAGCCCTCTACAATGAGCAGTTCTTC
cdr3_aa: CASSDGLALYNEQFF

clone_size: -
v_call: TRBV11-1
cdr3_length: 14
d_call: -
j_call: TRBJ2-7
cdr3_nt: TGTGCCAGCAGCTTAGGGGGCTCCGCCTACGAGCAGTACTTC
cdr3_aa: CASSLGGSAYEQYF

clone_size: -
v_call: TRBV19
cdr3_length: 13
d_call: -
j_call: TRBJ2-1
cdr3_nt: TGTGCCAGTAGTATATTTGGGGACAATGAGCAGTTCTTC
cdr3_aa: CASSIFGDNEQFF

clone_size: -
v_call: TRBV30
cdr3_length: 15
d_call: TRBD1
j_call: TRBJ2-7
cdr3_nt: TGTGCCTGGAGTATTGGATTGACCAGGGGGAACGAGCAGTACTTC
cdr3_aa: CAWSIGLTRGNEQYF

clone_size: -
v_call: TRBV7-6
cdr3_length: 16
d_call: -
j_call: TRBJ1-5
cdr3_nt: TGTGCCAGCAGCTTATTGGCAGAGTATAGCAATCAGCCCCAGCATTTT
cdr3_aa: CASSLLAEYSNQPQHF

clone_size: -
v_call: TRBV5-1
cdr3_length: 17
d_call: TRBD1
j_call: TRBJ2-3
cdr3_nt: TGCGCCAGCAGCTTCAGGGGGACAAGTACTAGCACAGATACGCAGTATTTT
cdr3_aa: CASSFRGTSTSTDTQYF

clone_size: once
v_call: TRBV7-9
cdr3_length: 14
d_call: TRBD1
j_call: TRBJ1-5
cdr3_nt: TGTGCCAGCAGCCCCGGGACAGGGGATCAGCCCCAGCATTTT
cdr3_aa: CASSPGTGDQPQHF

clone_size: once
v_call: TRBV14
cdr3_length: 13
d_call: -
j_call: TRBJ1-2
cdr3_nt: TGTGCCAGCAGCCCCTGGACACGGATGGGCTACACCTTC
cdr3_aa: CASSPWTRMGYTF

clone_size: -
v_call: TRBV11-2
cdr3_length: 15
d_call: -
j_call: TRBJ2-2
cdr3_nt: TGTGCCAGCAGCTTACAATACGGGGCCACCGGGGAGCTGTTTTTT
cdr3_aa: CASSLQYGATGELFF

clone_size: -
v_call: TRBV28
cdr3_length: 13
d_call: -
j_call: TRBJ2-3
cdr3_nt: TGTGCCAGCAGCTTAATAGCGGAAGATACGCAGTATTTT
cdr3_aa: CASSLIAEDTQYF

clone_size: -
v_call: TRBV12-3/TRBV12-4
cdr3_length: 13
d_call: -
j_call: TRBJ2-2
cdr3_nt: TGTGCCAGCAGTCCTAGTAGTACCGGGGAGCTGTTTTTT
cdr3_aa: CASSPSSTGELFF

clone_size: -
v_call: TRBV11-2
cdr3_length: 15
d_call: -
j_call: TRBJ1-1
cdr3_nt: TGTGCCAGCAGCTTAGTGGCCCTGGGGAACACTGAAGCTTTCTTT
cdr3_aa: CASSLVALGNTEAFF

clone_size: once
v_call: TRBV28
cdr3_length: 12
d_call: -
j_call: TRBJ1-2
cdr3_nt: TGTGCCAGTAGCGGTGGGAACTATGGCTACACCTTC
cdr3_aa: CASSGGNYGYTF

clone_size: -
v_call: TRBV2
cdr3_length: 13
d_call: -
j_call: TRBJ2-2
cdr3_nt: TGTGCCAGCAAGGAGGAGAACACCGGGGAGCTGTTTTTT
cdr3_aa: CASKEENTGELFF

clone_size: many
v_call: TRBV6-5
cdr3_length: 13
d_call: -
j_call: TRBJ1-2
cdr3_nt: TGTGCCAGCAGGTCGACCTACGTGGATGGCTACACCTTC
cdr3_aa: CASRSTYVDGYTF

clone_size: -
v_call: TRBV5-5
cdr3_length: 13
d_call: TRBD1
j_call: TRBJ1-6
cdr3_nt: TGTGCCAGCAGCCTAGACAGGGTTTCACCCCTCCACTTT
cdr3_aa: CASSLDRVSPLHF

clone_size: -
v_call: TRBV28
cdr3_length: 13
d_call: -
j_call: TRBJ1-6
cdr3_nt: TGTGCCAGCCGGAGACAGATAAATTCACCCCTCCACTTT
cdr3_aa: CASRRQINSPLHF

clone_size: -
v_call: TRBV4-2
cdr3_length: 14
d_call: -
j_call: TRBJ2-3
cdr3_nt: TGTGCCAGCAGCCAAGATACTAGTATAGATACGCAGTATTTT
cdr3_aa: CASSQDTSIDTQYF

clone_size: few
v_call: TRBV13
cdr3_length: 13
d_call: -
j_call: TRBJ1-1
cdr3_nt: TGTGCCAGCGCCCGAGGCGACAACACTGAAGCTTTCTTT
cdr3_aa: CASARGDNTEAFF

clone_size: -
v_call: TRBV7-2
cdr3_length: 11
d_call: -
j_call: TRBJ1-2
cdr3_nt: TGTGCCAGCAGCTTATCATTCGGCTACACCTTC
cdr3_aa: CASSLSFGYTF

clone_size: -
v_call: TRBV11-2
cdr3_length: 14
d_call: -
j_call: TRBJ2-7
cdr3_nt: TGTGCCAGCAGCTTCAGTGACAGGAACTACGAGCAGTACTTC
cdr3_aa: CASSFSDRNYEQYF

clone_size: -
v_call: TRBV18
cdr3_length: 14
d_call: -
j_call: TRBJ2-3
cdr3_nt: TGTGCCAGCTCACCACCTTCTGGGCACGATACGCAGTATTTT
cdr3_aa: CASSPPSGHDTQYF

clone_size: -
v_call: TRBV5-1
cdr3_length: 14
d_call: -
j_call: TRBJ2-1
cdr3_nt: TGCGCCAGCAGCTTGGGGAGCGGACCCCTGGAGCAGTTCTTC
cdr3_aa: CASSLGSGPLEQFF

clone_size: -
v_call: TRBV11-2
cdr3_length: 17
d_call: TRBD1
j_call: TRBJ2-7
cdr3_nt: TGTGCCAGCAGCTTACTGCCCGCCGGGACAGGGTTAGGCGAGCAGTACTTC
cdr3_aa: CASSLLPAGTGLGEQYF

clone_size: -
v_call: TRBV6-5
cdr3_length: 13
d_call: -
j_call: TRBJ1-3
cdr3_nt: TGTGCCAGCGGGACTGACTTTAGAAACACCATATATTTT
cdr3_aa: CASGTDFRNTIYF

clone_size: once
v_call: TRBV18
cdr3_length: 15
d_call: TRBD1
j_call: TRBJ2-7
cdr3_nt: TGTGCCAGCTCACCAACCACGGGACAGCTAAACGAGCAGTACTTC
cdr3_aa: CASSPTTGQLNEQYF

clone_size: -
v_call: TRBV3-1/TRBV3-2
cdr3_length: 14
d_call: -
j_call: TRBJ1-3
cdr3_nt: TGTGCCAGCAGCGCCCGTCACTCTGGAAACACCATATATTTT
cdr3_aa: CASSARHSGNTIYF

clone_size: -
v_call: TRBV5-4
cdr3_length: 13
d_call: -
j_call: TRBJ2-3
cdr3_nt: TGTGCCAGCAGCTCCCCTCGGGGTGATACGCAGTATTTT
cdr3_aa: CASSSPRGDTQYF

clone_size: few
v_call: TRBV5-4
cdr3_length: 16
d_call: -
j_call: TRBJ1-4
cdr3_nt: TGTGCCAGCAGCTTGTCGGGTGGAACAGGGCGGGAAAAACTGTTTTTT
cdr3_aa: CASSLSGGTGREKLFF

clone_size: -
v_call: TRBV15
cdr3_length: 14
d_call: -
j_call: TRBJ1-4
cdr3_nt: TGTGCCACCAGCGTGAGACAGATTAATGAAAAACTGTTTTTT
cdr3_aa: CATSVRQINEKLFF

clone_size: once
v_call: TRBV2
cdr3_length: 15
d_call: TRBD2
j_call: TRBJ2-3
cdr3_nt: TGTGCCAGCAGATTCCTAGCGGGCGTCGCAGATACGCAGTATTTT
cdr3_aa: CASRFLAGVADTQYF

clone_size: -
v_call: TRBV7-9
cdr3_length: 15
d_call: -
j_call: TRBJ2-4
cdr3_nt: TGTGCCAGCAGCCCCACCAGGGATGCCAAAAACATTCAGTACTTC
cdr3_aa: CASSPTRDAKNIQYF

clone_size: -
v_call: TRBV6-2/TRBV6-3
cdr3_length: 16
d_call: TRBD2
j_call: TRBJ2-5
cdr3_nt: TGTGCCAGCAGTTACATCCCGGGGGGGCCGTTTGGGACCCAGTACTTC
cdr3_aa: CASSYIPGGPFGTQYF

clone_size: once
v_call: TRBV30
cdr3_length: 11
d_call: -
j_call: TRBJ1-1
cdr3_nt: TGTGCCTGGGTTGGGGGGGGCCCGGCTTTCTTT
cdr3_aa: CAWVGGGPAFF

clone_size: -
v_call: TRBV25-1
cdr3_length: 14
d_call: TRBD1
j_call: TRBJ2-5
cdr3_nt: TGTGCCAGCAGTGAGACAGGGGTGCGGGAGACCCAGTACTTC
cdr3_aa: CASSETGVRETQYF

clone_size: -
v_call: TRBV4-3
cdr3_length: 16
d_call: -
j_call: TRBJ1-2
cdr3_nt: TGCGCCAGCAGCCTTTATACGGGTGCACAGGGTGGTGGCTACACCTTC
cdr3_aa: CASSLYTGAQGGGYTF

clone_size: -
v_call: TRBV28
cdr3_length: 13
d_call: -
j_call: TRBJ1-6
cdr3_nt: TGTGCCAGCTGGAGCTCCTATAATTCACCCCTCCACTTT
cdr3_aa: CASWSSYNSPLHF

clone_size: -
v_call: TRBV5-1
cdr3_length: 17
d_call: -
j_call: TRBJ1-4
cdr3_nt: TGCGCCAGCAGCTTGGCGGGGCTTGGGGAAGCTAATGAAAAACTGTTTTTT
cdr3_aa: CASSLAGLGEANEKLFF

clone_size: -
v_call: TRBV13
cdr3_length: 15
d_call: TRBD2
j_call: TRBJ2-7
cdr3_nt: TGTGCCAGCAGCTTCCCTAGCGGGGCTATCTACGAGCAGTACTTC
cdr3_aa: CASSFPSGAIYEQYF

clone_size: few
v_call: TRBV19
cdr3_length: 15
d_call: -
j_call: TRBJ2-7
cdr3_nt: TGTGCCAGTAGTCCAGGGACGGACAACAACTACGAGCAGTACTTC
cdr3_aa: CASSPGTDNNYEQYF

clone_size: -
v_call: TRBV3-1/TRBV3-2
cdr3_length: 17
d_call: -
j_call: TRBJ1-5
cdr3_nt: TGTGCCAGCAGCCAAGTTCTCCCGCCAGATAGCAATCAGCCCCAGCATTTT
cdr3_aa: CASSQVLPPDSNQPQHF

clone_size: once
v_call: TRBV3-1/TRBV3-2
cdr3_length: 13
d_call: -
j_call: TRBJ1-6
cdr3_nt: TGTGCCAGCAGCCAACGGGACGTTTCACCCCTCCACTTT
cdr3_aa: CASSQRDVSPLHF

clone_size: -
v_call: TRBV14
cdr3_length: 17
d_call: -
j_call: TRBJ2-2
cdr3_nt: TGTGCCAGCAGCCAAGCGGGGGGCGTCGGGTACACCGGGGAGCTGTTTTTT
cdr3_aa: CASSQAGGVGYTGELFF

clone_size: -
v_call: TRBV9
cdr3_length: 14
d_call: -
j_call: TRBJ2-1
cdr3_nt: TGTGCCAGCAGCCCAGAGAACTCTTACAATGAGCAGTTCTTC
cdr3_aa: CASSPENSYNEQFF

clone_size: -
v_call: TRBV4-1
cdr3_length: 15
d_call: -
j_call: TRBJ1-5
cdr3_nt: TGCGCCAGCAGCGTCCGGGCGGCTAGCAATCAGCCCCAGCATTTT
cdr3_aa: CASSVRAASNQPQHF